This entry lists 25 T cell receptor beta chains sequenced from one sample in a study of tumor and adjacent non-tumor tissue in lung cancer. RNA was extracted from bulk tissue without any cell sorting. TCRbeta libraries were built with three rounds of nested PCR, modified from ARM-PCR. TCRdb passed the multiplex PCR reads through MiXCR, listing each CDR3 protein once. There are around 120,000 distinct CDR3 sequences in the sample; about 66% occur only once, and roughly 13% lies in the top ten. The sequenced sample consisted of lung tumor tissue. These TCRs come from a man aged 30-40 years with non-small cell lung cancer.

Sample share makes this clonotype medium-sized (0.01 to 0.1%). The chain combines TRBV6-2 or TRBV6-3 with TRBJ2-7; TRBD1 might be the D (6 bases). The V and J ends lost 7 bases and 5 bases respectively, with 18 bases between them. Germline V gene sequence: CDR1 MNHEY, CDR2 SVGEGT. The CDR3 has 14 amino acids. The CDR3 DNA is TGTGCCAGCAAACCTATGCATGGGGGCCACGAGCAGTACTTC. As protein: CASKPMHGGHEQYF.

With regard to this clonotype: A much more abundant neighbour one base away suggests this may be a read error. Without the conserved terminal phenylalanine or tryptophan, this CDR3 likely stems from a read error. The V gene is TRBV20-1, the J gene TRBJ1-1; TRBD1 matches at 7 bases. Germline V gene data show CDR1 as DFQATT and CDR2 as SNEGSKA (reference sequence). The CDR3 is 12 amino acids. V dropped 2 bases and J dropped 4; count of bases not matched to a gene: 1. As DNA, the CDR3 is TGCAGTGCTAGACAGGGGGGCACTGAAGCTTTCTCT. Residues: CSARQGGTEAFS.

Note on this clonotype: Given a much more abundant clone one base away, this may be a read error. The chain links TRBV20-1 to TRBJ1-1; 8 bases line up with TRBD1. There are 14 residues in the CDR3. Germline V gene lookup returns CDR1 DFQATT and CDR2 SNEGSKA (reference sequence). The CDR3 sequence is CSAHLRGLHTEASF. The CDR3 DNA sequence: TGCAGTGCTCATCTCAGGGGGCTCCACACTGAAGCTTCCTTT.

With regard to this clonotype: A much larger clone is a single base away; this may be a read error. The chain joins TRBV20-1 to TRBJ2-1; D uncertain. CDR1 and CDR2 (germline): DFQATT, SNEGSKA (reference sequence). The CDR3 length is 15 residues. Here the CDR3 reads CSARDLDLDHNEHFF. CDR3 nucleotides: TGCAGTGCTAGAGATTTGGACCTTGACCACAATGAGCACTTCTTC.

A remark on this clonotype: This is likely a read error, given that the CDR3 carries no conserved phenylalanine or tryptophan at its end. The genes are TRBV11-3 and TRBJ2-7; D remains ambiguous. The CDR3 has 16 residues. In germline, CDR1 is SGHNT, CDR2 YENEEA. CDR3 residues: CASSLSSARPLDEQYS. CDR3 sequence (DNA): TGTGCCAGTAGCTTATCCAGCGCCAGACCCCTTGACGAGCAGTACTCC.

As for this clonotype: One end of the junction varies from germline; a read error may be responsible. The CDR3 reads CASGPGRTAYEHYF. The CDR3 nucleotides are TGTGCCAGCGGGCCGGGGAGGACGGCCTACGAGCACTACTTT. V is TRBV11-2 and J is TRBJ2-7; TRBD2 might be the D (6 bases). The germline V gene has CDR1 SGHAT and CDR2 FQNNGV. This CDR3 is 14 amino acids long. Based on the CDR3 plus reference TRBV11-2 and TRBJ2-7, the full variable domain is EAGVAQSPRYKIIEKRQSVAFWCNPISGHATLYWYQQILGQGPKLLIQFQNNGVVDDSQLPKDRFSAERLKGVDSTLKIQPAKLEDSAVYLCASGPGRTAYEHYFGPGTRLTVT.

A word on this clonotype: A much larger clone differs from this one at a single base, so this may be a read error. This rearrangement joins TRBV20-1 to TRBJ1-1, with 8 bases matching TRBD1. CDR1 and CDR2 (germline): DFQATT, SNEGSKA (reference sequence). Trimming removed 5 bases from V and 0 bases from J; junction bases left unmatched: 5. The CDR3 contains 14 residues. The CDR3 DNA is TGCAGTGCTCGCACGACAGGGGTGAACACTGAAGCTTTCTTT. Its protein product is CSARTTGVNTEAFF.

This clonotype turned up a few times. Just one base apart from a much larger clone, this may be a read error. This sequence joins TRBV20-1 and TRBJ2-1; 8 bases fit TRBD2. The CDR3 loop spans 14 amino acids. V lost 6 bases to trimming and J lost 4 bases; unmatched junction nucleotides: 8. Germline V gene lookup returns CDR1 DFQATT and CDR2 SNEGSKA (reference sequence). The CDR3 spells CSAPHTSGYNEQFF. The CDR3 bases are TGCAGTGCCCCTCATACTAGCGGATACAATGAGCAGTTCTTC.

This chain connects TRBV7-8 to TRBJ1-2; no reliable D call. V was cut by 5 bases and J by 8 bases, with 12 bases left in between. This CDR3 spans 12 amino acids. Germline V gives CDR1 SGHVS, CDR2 FQNEAQ. The CDR3: CASSPSLGGYTF. Here the CDR3 DNA reads TGTGCCAGCAGCCCTTCCTTGGGGGGCTACACCTTC.

J is TRBJ1-4 and V is TRBV5-4; D uncertain. The length of the CDR3 is 15 residues. V lost 4 bases and J lost 7, with 17 bases in between. Germline V gives CDR1 SGHNT, CDR2 YYREEE (reference sequence). CDR3 residues: CASSLDPCSGEKLFF. In DNA form, the CDR3 reads TGTGCCAGCAGCCTGGACCCATGCAGCGGTGAAAAACTGTTTTTT.

This clonotype has just one count. A junction end diverges from the germline sequence, so it may reflect a read error. The CDR3 sequence is CVSNQRTGDMPQHF. DNA for the CDR3: TGTGTCAGCAACCAAAGGACAGGGGATATGCCCCAGCATTTT. This chain connects TRBV11-2 to TRBJ1-5, with 9 bases identical to TRBD1. Germline assignment: CDR1 SGHAT and CDR2 FQNNGV. The CDR3 length is 14 residues. Filled out from reference TRBV11-2 and TRBJ1-5, the complete variable domain reads EAGVAQSPRYKIIEKRQSVAFWCNPISGHATLYWYQQILGQGPKLLIQFQNNGVVDDSQLPKDRFSAERLKGVDSTLKIQPAKLEDSAVYLCVSNQRTGDMPQHFGDGTRLSIL.

This clonotype was detected many times. This chain joins TRBV20-1 and TRBJ2-1, with D possibly being TRBD1 (5 bases). The CDR3 runs 14 residues. Trimming pared 3 bases from V and 7 bases from J, leaving 16 bases between. CDR1 and CDR2 from the germline V gene are DFQATT and SNEGSKA (reference sequence). The DNA for the CDR3 is TGCAGTGCTAGTGGAATAATAAAGGGGAATGAGCAGTTCTTC. Protein: CSASGIIKGNEQFF.

A remark on this clonotype: The final CDR3 position lacks the conserved phenylalanine or tryptophan, pointing to a likely read error. The chain combines TRBV29-1 with TRBJ2-5; D is perhaps TRBD1 (6 bases). Looked up from germline, CDR1 is SQVTM and CDR2 is ANQGSEA. CDR3 length: 13 amino acids. The V gene lost 8 bases and the J gene lost 4 bases, with 17 bases spanning the gap. CDR3 residues: CSIGVGHRETQYV. Here the CDR3 DNA reads TGCAGCATTGGTGTGGGACACCGAGAGACCCAGTACGTC.

As for this clonotype: This may be a read error, as it is one base from a much larger clone. V gene TRBV4-1 combines with J gene TRBJ1-2; D call uncertain. Germline loops: CDR1 MGHRA, CDR2 YSYEKL. CDR3 length equals 13 residues. The V end lost 4 bases, the J end lost 5 bases, and 11 bases lay between the germline ends. The DNA of the CDR3 is TGCGCCAGCAGCCGGGCCGGGGTTTATGGCTACACCTTC. The encoded protein is CASSRAGVYGYTF.

This clonotype was counted only a few times. The chain uses TRBV5-4 and TRBJ2-2, with TRBD2 matching 11 bases. CDR1 is SGHNT and CDR2 is YYREEE in the germline V gene (reference sequence). CDR3 length equals 16 residues. With V trimmed by 4 bases and J by 3 bases, 5 bases remained unmatched. CDR3 loop: CASSGGTSGDTGELFF. The CDR3 DNA reads as TGTGCCAGCAGCGGGGGGACTAGCGGCGACACCGGGGAGCTGTTTTTT.

At least ten counts were recorded for this clonotype. This sequence joins TRBV5-6 and TRBJ2-1; tentatively, D is TRBD1 (6 bases). CDR3 size: 15 residues. V gave up 1 base and J gave up 0 bases, with 8 bases separating them. Germline CDR1 SGHDT, CDR2 YYEEEE. The CDR3 spells CASSLTGSSYNEQFF. CDR3 nucleotide sequence: TGTGCCAGCAGCTTGACAGGGAGCTCCTACAATGAGCAGTTCTTC.

This clonotype was counted a single time. The genes are TRBV13 and TRBJ2-1; D call uncertain. The germline V gene has CDR1 PRHDT and CDR2 FYEKMQ (reference sequence). V lost 6 bases and J 8 bases, leaving 11 bases between the germline ends. The CDR3 totals 12 residues. The CDR3 loop reads CASSSPYYEQFF. CDR3 coding DNA: TGTGCCAGCAGTTCCCCGTACTATGAGCAGTTCTTC.

This clonotype was recorded at least ten times. V usage is TRBV20-1 and J usage is TRBJ2-7, with D tentatively TRBD1 (6 bases). Looked up from germline, CDR1 is DFQATT and CDR2 is SNEGSKA (reference sequence). The CDR3 has 15 residues. V lost 0 bases to trimming and J lost 0 bases, with 12 bases between them. Here the CDR3 reads CSARDIAGDSYEQYF. The CDR3, as DNA: TGCAGTGCTAGAGATATAGCAGGGGACTCCTACGAGCAGTACTTC.

The chain has TRBV6-5 and TRBJ1-5; tentative D call: TRBD1 (6 bases). The germline V gene encodes CDR1 MNHEY and CDR2 SVGAGI. Trimming pared 5 bases from V and 2 bases from J, leaving 13 bases between. The CDR3 is 15 amino acids. CDR3 sequence reads: CASSPQWGRNQPQHF. The DNA of the CDR3 is TGTGCCAGCAGTCCGCAGTGGGGGCGCAATCAGCCCCAGCATTTT.

In regard to this clonotype: A much bigger clone sits one base away, suggesting this may be a read error. The J gene is TRBJ1-2, the V gene TRBV20-1, with D maybe TRBD1 (5 bases). CDR1 and CDR2 (germline): DFQATT, SNEGSKA (reference sequence). The CDR3 has 16 amino acids. CDR3 DNA: TGCAGTACTAGAGATTCCAGCGTATCGCAGGGAAGCGGCTACACCTTC. Residues: CSTRDSSVSQGSGYTF.

Points on this clonotype: A much more abundant neighbour one base away suggests this may be a read error. The rearrangement joins TRBV20-1 to TRBJ2-2, with TRBD2 matching 10 bases. The CDR3 sequence is 15 residues long. Germline loops: CDR1 DFQATT, CDR2 SNEGSKA (reference sequence). CDR3 amino acids: CSVRDGTSDTGELFF. CDR3 DNA: TGCAGTGTTAGAGATGGGACTAGCGACACCGGGGAGCTGTTTTTT.

CDR3 sequence (DNA): TGTGCCAGCAGCTTCACTAGTCAAAGGTACAATGAGCAGTTCTTC. This codes for CASSFTSQRYNEQFF. J is TRBJ2-1 and V is TRBV5-4, with D perhaps TRBD2 (5 bases). The CDR3 totals 15 residues. V lost 2 bases and J lost 4, with 13 bases in between. Germline CDR1 and CDR2: SGHNT and YYREEE (reference sequence).

To note about this clonotype: A read error may account for a junction end that differs from germline. CDR3 sequence reads: CVSSPLTWQSFGANVLAF. DNA for the CDR3: TGTGTCAGCAGCCCATTGACATGGCAGAGCTTTGGGGCCAACGTCCTGGCTTTC. The chain is built from TRBV5-6 and TRBJ2-6, with D possibly being TRBD1 (5 bases). This CDR3 is built from 18 residues. Germline-derived CDR1 and CDR2 are SGHDT and YYEEEE.

The chain couples TRBV7-8 to TRBJ1-3; 7 bases are shared with TRBD1. With 4 bases clipped from V and 4 bases from J, the junction kept 1 base outside the gene matches. CDR1 and CDR2 (germline): SGHVS, FQNEAQ. The CDR3 is made up of 13 amino acids. In DNA form, the CDR3 reads TGTGCCAGCAGCTCGGACAGGGGAAACACCATATATTTT. Translating it yields CASSSDRGNTIYF.

This chain joins TRBV24-1 and TRBJ1-5; 11 bases are shared with TRBD1. Per germline, CDR1 KGHDR and CDR2 SFDVKD. Unmatched junction bases numbered 10, after V lost 2 bases and J lost 11 bases. The CDR3 loop spans 16 amino acids. The CDR3 region has the DNA TGTGCCACCAGTGATTGGGACAGGGGGAAGGAGCAGTCCCAGCATTTT. It encodes CATSDWDRGKEQSQHF.